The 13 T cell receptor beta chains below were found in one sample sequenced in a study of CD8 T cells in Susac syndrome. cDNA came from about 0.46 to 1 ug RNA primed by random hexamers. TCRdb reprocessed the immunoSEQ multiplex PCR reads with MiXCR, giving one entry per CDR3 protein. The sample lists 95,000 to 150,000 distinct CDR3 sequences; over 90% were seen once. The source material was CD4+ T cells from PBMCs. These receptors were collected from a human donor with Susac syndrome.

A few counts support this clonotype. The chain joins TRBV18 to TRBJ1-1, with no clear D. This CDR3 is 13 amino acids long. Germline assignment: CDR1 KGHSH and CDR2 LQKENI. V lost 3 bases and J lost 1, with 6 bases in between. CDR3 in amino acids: CASSPLQNTEAFF. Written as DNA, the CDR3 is TGTGCCAGCTCACCTCTGCAGAACACTGAAGCTTTCTTT. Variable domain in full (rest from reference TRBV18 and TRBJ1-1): NAGVMQNPRHLVRRRGQEARLRCSPMKGHSHVYWYRQLPEEGLKFMVYLQKENIIDESGMPKERFSAEFPKEGPSILRIQQVVRGDSAAYFCASSPLQNTEAFFGQGTRLTVV.

CDR3 DNA: TGTGCCAGCAGTTACTTCCGGGAAGTTGGGGAGCTGTTTTTT. Its protein product is CASSYFREVGELFF. This chain joins TRBV6-2 or TRBV6-3 and TRBJ2-2; D perhaps matches TRBD2 (5 bases). The CDR3 extends over 14 amino acids. V was shortened by 1 base and J by 8 bases, with 11 bases between the two germline ends. Germline CDR1 and CDR2: MNHEY and SVGEGT.

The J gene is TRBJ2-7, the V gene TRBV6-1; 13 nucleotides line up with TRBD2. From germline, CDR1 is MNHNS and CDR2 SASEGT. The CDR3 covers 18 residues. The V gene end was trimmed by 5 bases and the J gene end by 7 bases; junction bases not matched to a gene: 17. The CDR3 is CASSSGTSGERRVGEQYF. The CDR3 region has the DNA TGTGCCAGCAGTAGCGGGACTAGCGGGGAGAGACGCGTAGGGGAGCAGTACTTC.

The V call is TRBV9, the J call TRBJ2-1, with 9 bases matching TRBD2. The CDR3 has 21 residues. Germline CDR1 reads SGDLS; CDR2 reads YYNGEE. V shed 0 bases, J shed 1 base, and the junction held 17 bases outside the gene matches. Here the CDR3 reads CASSVAVSGRKNFRSYNEQFF. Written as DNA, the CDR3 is TGTGCCAGCAGCGTAGCTGTTAGCGGGAGAAAAAATTTTAGATCCTACAATGAGCAGTTCTTC.

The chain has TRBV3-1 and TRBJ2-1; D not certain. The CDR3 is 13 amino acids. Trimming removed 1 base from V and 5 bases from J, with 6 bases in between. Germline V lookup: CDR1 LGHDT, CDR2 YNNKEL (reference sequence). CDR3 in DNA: TGTGCCAGCAGCCAAGCCCCCCACAATGAGCAGTTCTTC. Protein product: CASSQAPHNEQFF.

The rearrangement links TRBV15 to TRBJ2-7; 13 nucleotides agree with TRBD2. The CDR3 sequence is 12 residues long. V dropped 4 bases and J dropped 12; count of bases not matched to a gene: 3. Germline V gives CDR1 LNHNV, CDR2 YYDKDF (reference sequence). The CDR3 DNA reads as TGTGCCACCAGCACTGGACTAGCGGGGGCGTACTTC. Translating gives CATSTGLAGAYF.

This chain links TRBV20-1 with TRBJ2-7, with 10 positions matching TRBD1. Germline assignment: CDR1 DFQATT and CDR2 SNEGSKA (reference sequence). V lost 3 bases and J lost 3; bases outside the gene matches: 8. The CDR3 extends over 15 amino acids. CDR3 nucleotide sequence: TGCAGTGCTAGCGGACTGGACAGGGGGGTCTACGAGCAGTACTTC. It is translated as CSASGLDRGVYEQYF.

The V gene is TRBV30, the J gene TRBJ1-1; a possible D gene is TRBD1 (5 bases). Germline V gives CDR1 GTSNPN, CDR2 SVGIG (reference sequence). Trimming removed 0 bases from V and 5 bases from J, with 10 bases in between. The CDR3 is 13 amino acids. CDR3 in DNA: TGTGCCTGGAGTGTATGGGGGGATACTGAAGCTTTCTTT. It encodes CAWSVWGDTEAFF.

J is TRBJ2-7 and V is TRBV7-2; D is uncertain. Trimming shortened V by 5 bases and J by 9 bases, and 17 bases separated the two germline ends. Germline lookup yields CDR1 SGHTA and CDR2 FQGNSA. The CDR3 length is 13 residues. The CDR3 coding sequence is TGTGCCAGCAGCCCCCCTTCATTATTCGGGCAGTACTTC. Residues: CASSPPSLFGQYF.

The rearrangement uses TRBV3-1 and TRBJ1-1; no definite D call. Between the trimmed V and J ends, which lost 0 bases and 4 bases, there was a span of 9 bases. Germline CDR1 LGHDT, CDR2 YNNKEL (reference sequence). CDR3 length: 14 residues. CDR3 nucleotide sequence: TGTGCCAGCAGCCAAGAGGGCGGGGTCACTGAAGCTTTCTTT. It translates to CASSQEGGVTEAFF.

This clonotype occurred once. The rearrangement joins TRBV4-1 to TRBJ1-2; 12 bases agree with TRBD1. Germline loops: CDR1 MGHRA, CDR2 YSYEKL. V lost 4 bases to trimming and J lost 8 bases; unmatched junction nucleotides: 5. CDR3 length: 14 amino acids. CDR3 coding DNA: TGCGCCAGCAGCCCGGGACAGGGGGCGCGGGGCTACACCTTC. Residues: CASSPGQGARGYTF.

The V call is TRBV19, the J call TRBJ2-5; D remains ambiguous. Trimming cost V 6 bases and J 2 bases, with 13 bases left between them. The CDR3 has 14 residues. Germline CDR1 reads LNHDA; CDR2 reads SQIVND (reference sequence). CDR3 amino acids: CASSFHGIQETQYF. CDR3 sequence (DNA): TGTGCCAGTAGCTTCCACGGCATTCAAGAGACCCAGTACTTC.

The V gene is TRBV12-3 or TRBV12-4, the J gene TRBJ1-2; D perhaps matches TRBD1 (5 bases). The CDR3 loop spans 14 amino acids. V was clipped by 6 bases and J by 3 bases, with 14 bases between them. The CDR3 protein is CASRETARDYGYTF. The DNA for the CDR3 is TGTGCCAGCAGAGAGACAGCCCGGGACTATGGCTACACCTTC.